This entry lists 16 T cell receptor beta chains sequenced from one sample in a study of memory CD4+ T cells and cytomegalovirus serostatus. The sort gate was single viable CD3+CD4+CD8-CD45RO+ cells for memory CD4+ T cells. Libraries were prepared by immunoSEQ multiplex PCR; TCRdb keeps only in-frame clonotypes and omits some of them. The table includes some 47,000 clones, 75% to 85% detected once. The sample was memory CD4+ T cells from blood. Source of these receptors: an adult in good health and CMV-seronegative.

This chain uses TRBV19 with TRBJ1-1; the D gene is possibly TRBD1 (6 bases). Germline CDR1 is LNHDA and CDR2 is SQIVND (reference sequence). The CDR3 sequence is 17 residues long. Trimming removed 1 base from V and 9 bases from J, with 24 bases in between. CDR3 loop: CASSIGSAGGVRKKAFF. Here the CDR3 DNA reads TGTGCCAGTAGTATAGGTTCGGCGGGGGGCGTAAGGAAGAAAGCTTTCTTT. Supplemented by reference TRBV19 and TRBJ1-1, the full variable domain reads DGGITQSPKYLFRKEGQNVTLSCEQNLNHDAMYWYRQDPGQGLRLIYYSQIVNDFQKGDIAEGYSVSREKKESFPLTVTSAQKNPTAFYLCASSIGSAGGVRKKAFFGQGTRLTVV.

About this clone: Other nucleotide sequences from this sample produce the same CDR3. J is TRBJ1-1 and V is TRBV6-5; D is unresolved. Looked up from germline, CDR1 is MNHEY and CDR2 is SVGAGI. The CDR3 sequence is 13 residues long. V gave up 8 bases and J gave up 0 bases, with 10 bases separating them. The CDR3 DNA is TGTGCCAGCCGCCGTGGTTTGAACACTGAAGCTTTCTTT. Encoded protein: CASRRGLNTEAFF.

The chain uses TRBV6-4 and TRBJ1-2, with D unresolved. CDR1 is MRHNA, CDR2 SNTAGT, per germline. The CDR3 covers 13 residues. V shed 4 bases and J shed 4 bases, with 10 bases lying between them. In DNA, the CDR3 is TGTGCCAGCAGTGTAGAGGGAGGCTATGGCTACACCTTC. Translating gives CASSVEGGYGYTF.

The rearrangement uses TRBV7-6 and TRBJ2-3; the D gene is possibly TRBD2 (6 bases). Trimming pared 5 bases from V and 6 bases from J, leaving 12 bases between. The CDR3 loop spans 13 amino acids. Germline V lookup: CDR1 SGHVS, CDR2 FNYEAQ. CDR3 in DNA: TGTGCCAGCAGCCAGGGACTCCTCGATACGCAGTATTTT. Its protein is CASSQGLLDTQYF.

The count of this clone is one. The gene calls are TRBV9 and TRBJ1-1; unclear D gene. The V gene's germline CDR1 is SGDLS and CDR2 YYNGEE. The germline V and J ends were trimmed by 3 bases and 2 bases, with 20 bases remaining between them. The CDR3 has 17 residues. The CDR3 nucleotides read TGTGCCAGCAGCGATGTACGAATCCTGGGCGGTAACACTGAAGCTTTCTTT. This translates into CASSDVRILGGNTEAFF.

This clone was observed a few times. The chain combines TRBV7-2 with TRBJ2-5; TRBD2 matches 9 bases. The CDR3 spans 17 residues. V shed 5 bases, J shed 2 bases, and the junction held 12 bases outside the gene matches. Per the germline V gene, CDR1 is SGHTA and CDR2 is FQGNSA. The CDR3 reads CASSPIAGEDTQETQYF. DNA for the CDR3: TGTGCCAGCAGCCCTATAGCGGGGGAAGACACACAAGAGACCCAGTACTTC.

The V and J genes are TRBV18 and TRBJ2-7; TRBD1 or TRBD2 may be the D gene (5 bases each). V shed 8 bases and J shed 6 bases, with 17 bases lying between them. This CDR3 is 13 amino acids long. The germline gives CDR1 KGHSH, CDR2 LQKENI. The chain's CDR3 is CASTGALRAEQYF. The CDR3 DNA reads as TGTGCCAGCACCGGGGCCCTGCGGGCCGAGCAGTACTTC.

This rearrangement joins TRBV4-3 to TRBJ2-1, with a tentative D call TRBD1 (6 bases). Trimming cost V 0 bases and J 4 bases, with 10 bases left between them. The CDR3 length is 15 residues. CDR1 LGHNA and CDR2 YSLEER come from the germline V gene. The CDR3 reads CASSQDGGWYNEQFF. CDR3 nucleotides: TGCGCCAGCAGCCAAGATGGGGGCTGGTACAATGAGCAGTTCTTC.

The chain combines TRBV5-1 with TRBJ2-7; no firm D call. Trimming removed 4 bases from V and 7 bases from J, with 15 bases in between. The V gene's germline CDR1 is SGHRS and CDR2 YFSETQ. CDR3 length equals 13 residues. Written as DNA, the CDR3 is TGCGCCAGCAGCCCCGAAGGCCACTTGGAGCAGTACTTC. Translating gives CASSPEGHLEQYF.

In DNA form, the CDR3 reads TGTGCCAGCAGTTCCGGGACAGGGGGCGGGCTGCGGGGGGCTTTCTTT. It yields the protein CASSSGTGGGLRGAFF. The genes are TRBV6-5 and TRBJ1-1; 12 nucleotides align to TRBD1. The CDR3 has 16 amino acids. Germline V gene sequence: CDR1 MNHEY, CDR2 SVGAGI. The trim removed 4 bases at V and 11 bases at J, leaving 14 bases unmatched.

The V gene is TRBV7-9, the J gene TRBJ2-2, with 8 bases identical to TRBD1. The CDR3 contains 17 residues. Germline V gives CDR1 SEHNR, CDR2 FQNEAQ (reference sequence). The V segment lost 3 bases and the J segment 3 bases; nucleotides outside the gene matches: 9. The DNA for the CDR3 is TGTGCCAGCAGCTTTCCTCAGGGGGCCGTTTACACCGGGGAGCTGTTTTTT. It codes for CASSFPQGAVYTGELFF.

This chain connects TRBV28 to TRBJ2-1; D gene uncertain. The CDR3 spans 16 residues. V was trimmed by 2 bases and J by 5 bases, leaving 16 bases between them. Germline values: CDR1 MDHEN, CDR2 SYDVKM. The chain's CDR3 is CASSLTRLAVHNEQFF. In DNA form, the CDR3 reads TGTGCCAGCAGTTTAACCCGATTGGCGGTTCACAATGAGCAGTTCTTC.

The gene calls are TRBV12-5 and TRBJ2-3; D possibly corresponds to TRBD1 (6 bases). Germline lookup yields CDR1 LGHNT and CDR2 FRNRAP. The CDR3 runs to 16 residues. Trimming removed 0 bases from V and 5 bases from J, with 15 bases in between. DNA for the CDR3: TGTGCTAGTGGTTTGGTAATGACAGGCGTCATAGATACGCAGTATTTT. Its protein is CASGLVMTGVIDTQYF.

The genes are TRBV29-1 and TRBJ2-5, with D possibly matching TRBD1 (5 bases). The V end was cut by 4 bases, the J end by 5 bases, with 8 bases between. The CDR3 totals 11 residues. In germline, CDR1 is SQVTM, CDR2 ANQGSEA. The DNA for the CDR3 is TGCAGCGTTGTAGGGGTCGAGACCCAGTACTTC. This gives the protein CSVVGVETQYF.

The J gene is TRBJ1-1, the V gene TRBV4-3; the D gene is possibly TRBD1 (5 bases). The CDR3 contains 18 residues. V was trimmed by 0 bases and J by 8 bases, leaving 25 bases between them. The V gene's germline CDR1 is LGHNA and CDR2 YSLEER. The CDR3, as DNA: TGCGCCAGCAGCCAAGATTTCAAGGCGTTCGGGGGAGTAATAGAAGCTTTCTTT. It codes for CASSQDFKAFGGVIEAFF.

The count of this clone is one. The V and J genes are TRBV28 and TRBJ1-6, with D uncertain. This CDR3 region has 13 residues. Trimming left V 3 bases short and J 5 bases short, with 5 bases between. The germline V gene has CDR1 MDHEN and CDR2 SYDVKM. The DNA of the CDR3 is TGTGCCAGCAGTTTGAAGGATAATTCACCCCTCCACTTT. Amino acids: CASSLKDNSPLHF.